This T cell receptor (beta chain) was identified during a study of T cells in Graves' hyperthyroidism and ophthalmopathy. RNA transcripts gave rise to amplified TCR beta CDR3 regions. HTBI primers were the set used in a first-round RT-PCR of the TCR CDR3. TCRdb re-analysed the multiplex PCR reads in MiXCR, keeping a single row per CDR3 protein. The sample has under 40,000 distinct CDR3 sequences, 40% to 65% seen once; the top ten hold roughly 16%. CDR1 DFQATT and CDR2 SNEGSKA come from the germline V gene (reference sequence). The CDR3 consists of 15 residues. Trimming took 6 bases from V and 0 from J; bases not matched to a gene: 3. A Clinical Activity Score of at least 3, a NOSPECS grade of at least 4 and a duration under 3 months were recorded in the ophthalmopathy patients. Reasons for excluding patients were uncontrolled infection, other autoimmune disease, pregnancy or lactation.

The V call is TRBV20-1, the J call TRBJ2-7; 15 bases line up with TRBD2. The receptor was isolated from a man aged 35 to 55 with Graves' ophthalmopathy. Sequenced material: blood. The CDR3 loop is CSARTSGRASYEQYF. The CDR3 region has the DNA TGCAGTGCCCGGACTAGCGGGAGGGCCTCCTACGAGCAGTACTTC.